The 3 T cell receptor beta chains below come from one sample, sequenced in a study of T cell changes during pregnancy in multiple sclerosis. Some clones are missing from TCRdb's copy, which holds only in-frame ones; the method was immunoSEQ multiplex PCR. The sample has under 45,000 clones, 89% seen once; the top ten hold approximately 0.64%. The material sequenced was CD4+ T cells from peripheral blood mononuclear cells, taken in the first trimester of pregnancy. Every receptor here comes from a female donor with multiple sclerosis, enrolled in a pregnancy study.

DNA of the CDR3: TGTGCCAGCAGAGTACAGGGGAACACCGGGGAGCTGTTTTTT. Its translation is CASRVQGNTGELFF. The chain is built from TRBV6-1 and TRBJ2-2, with TRBD1 as a possible D gene (6 bases). The CDR3 has 14 amino acids. Germline V lookup: CDR1 MNHNS, CDR2 SASEGT. Trimming took 6 bases from V and 1 from J, leaving 9 bases between them.

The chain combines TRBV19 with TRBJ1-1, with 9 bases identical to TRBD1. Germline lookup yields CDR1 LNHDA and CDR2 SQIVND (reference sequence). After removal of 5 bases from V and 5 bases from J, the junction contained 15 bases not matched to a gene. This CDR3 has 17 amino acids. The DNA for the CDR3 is TGTGCCAGTAGTTTCAACGCCCCGGGACAGGGAACGACTGAAGCTTTCTTT. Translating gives CASSFNAPGQGTTEAFF.

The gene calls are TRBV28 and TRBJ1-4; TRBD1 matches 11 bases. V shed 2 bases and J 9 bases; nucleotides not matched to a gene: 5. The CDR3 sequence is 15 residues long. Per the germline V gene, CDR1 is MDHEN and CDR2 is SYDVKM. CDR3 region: CASSLRTGGVKKLFF. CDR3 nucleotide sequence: TGTGCCAGCAGTTTAAGGACAGGGGGCGTTAAAAAACTGTTTTTT.